This T cell receptor beta chain is from a study of technical replicates of blood from several donors. The CDR3 totals 13 residues. Profiled with immunoSEQ multiplex PCR; TCRdb holds only in-frame clones, not every one. The sample lists roughly 93,000 clones; 95% were seen once. Input material: T cells isolated from PBMCs. The chain employs TRBV21-1 and TRBJ2-4; TRBD1 is the table's D call and was not checked against the DNA. TRBV21-1 is described as a pseudogene. This clonotype originated in a human donor in good health. CDR3 loop: CASSPGGGNIQYF. The CDR3 nucleotides read TGTGCCAGCAGCCCTGGGGGCGGAAACATTCAGTACTTC.